This T cell receptor beta chain was recovered during a study of blood T cell repertoires in COVID-19 (dated by TCRdb to 2018 to 2020). As for the study more broadly: Samples from collaborators originated in the United States, Italy and Spain and spanned both the acute and convalescent phases of COVID-19. The material from the prospective study consisted of cDNA or gDNA derived from T cells, B-cell-depleted T cells, or PBMCs. The dataset comprised deeply sampled blood TCRbeta repertoires from subjects exposed to, actively infected with, or recovered from COVID-19. A freely available public database, intended as a resource for researchers studying the immune response to SARS-CoV-2, is where the repertoires were released. Samples came from the ongoing ImmuneRACE study (first 160 participants) plus 1,254 subjects from 6 global collaborators. Nearly every sample came with metadata listing a de-identified subject ID, COVID-19 status, age in years and sex. Where available, HLA class I and class II types were taken from metadata supplied by the sample provider and were not determined by assay-based typing.

Study-level results and caveats: The quantity of clinical and demographic metadata differed by source and by participant and was supplied without curation.

CDR1 KGHSH and CDR2 LQKENI were looked up in the germline V gene. Spanning cysteine to phenylalanine, the CDR3 consists of 15 amino acids. Only the CDR3 DNA stays, 45 bases, in frame from base 1. V ends up 3 bases short and J 1 base short, with an unmatched junction base count of 4. TCRbeta CDR3 regions were amplified from genomic DNA by means of the immunoSEQ Assay, a bias-controlled multiplex PCR. The source study handled its data this way. The number of nucleated cells in each sample was estimated by amplification of reference gene primers within the assay. To quantify the absolute abundance of each unique TCRbeta CDR3 rearrangement, sequence reads were collapsed and filtered. For each sample, productive Simpson clonality was calculated by taking the square root of Simpson's diversity index across productive rearrangements. What TCRdb holds here is the immuneACCESS table cut down to in-frame rearrangements. Part of the clones is not present; checked against another copy, under half of the missing clones reflect an unresolved V gene, and the others are unexplained. V, J and clone size were drawn from that table, and D and trimming were deduced from the DNA. In all, the sample holds about 110,000 clones, and around three quarters of those were seen once. Clones ranked in the top ten supply approximately 4.3% of the sample.

A word on this clone: Its antigen specificity is not known. The record has no base qualities; no much larger clone is one base away.

Collaborating institutions collected whole blood in K2EDTA tubes following their own protocols. For TCRbeta analysis, collaborators shipped samples as frozen whole blood, isolated PBMCs, or DNA extracted from either of those sample types. Sequencing used peripheral blood. The rearranged segments are TRBV18 and TRBJ1-1, with 8 bases in between that match TRBD1. The origin of this receptor is a human donor in a cohort sampled during active or convalescent COVID-19. The CDR3: CASSPGQVTNTEAFF. The base sequence is TGTGCCAGCTCACCGGGACAGGTGACGAACACTGAAGCTTTCTTT.